This TCR beta chain stems from a study of cytomegalovirus exposure and HLA in healthy donors. Whole-study findings and limits: The study reported that TCR beta sequences accurately predicted HLA-A and HLA-B alleles in most subjects. What a later analysis showed was that several of the most significant clusters appeared linked to common viral pathogens. Sequencing likely generated an artifact that appeared as a cluster of highly shared sequence variants.

Regarding this clone: The antigen remains unidentified.

The PCR employed 60 Vbeta primers together with 13 Jbeta primers. Clones were read by immunoSEQ multiplex PCR, and TCRdb kept only the in-frame ones, dropping some. The sample table sets out approximately 110,000 clones. CDR3 length: 13 residues. V shed 0 bases and J 5 bases; nucleotides not matched to a gene: 1. CDR1 and CDR2 from the germline V gene are SGHRS and YFSETQ. Regarding donors, all were healthy bone marrow donors. The specimen was PBMCs. The V and J genes are TRBV5-1 and TRBJ2-5; 7 nucleotides align to TRBD2. The sequence came from a man aged 30 to 45 in good health and CMV-seronegative. CDR3 region: CASSLEGGETQYF. The CDR3 DNA reads as TGCGCCAGCAGCTTGGAGGGAGGGGAGACCCAGTACTTC.